Each of the 26 T cell receptor beta chains below was sequenced from the same sample in a study of control samples from healthy donors and cancer patients. Here immunoSEQ multiplex PCR was the method, and the copy in TCRdb shows in-frame clones only, minus some. Counted here are almost 40,000 clones, approximately 82% occurring once; the ten biggest clones make up roughly a fifth. The sequenced material came from PBMCs. The receptor source for this set is a woman between 55 and 75 years old with lung cancer.

The V gene is TRBV25-1, the J gene TRBJ2-1; either TRBD1 or TRBD2 may fit D (5 bases each). Trimming removed 6 bases at V and 5 bases at J, with 11 bases between. Germline V gives CDR1 MGHDK, CDR2 SYGVNS. This CDR3 comprises 13 residues. Here the CDR3 DNA reads TGTGCCAGCAGGGGGACCAGAGACAATGAGCAGTTCTTC. This translates into CASRGTRDNEQFF.

The chain has TRBV13 and TRBJ2-5; 10 bases fit TRBD2. Germline V lookup: CDR1 PRHDT, CDR2 FYEKMQ (reference sequence). CDR3 length: 16 residues. V was clipped by 5 bases and J by 4 bases; unmatched bases: 10. The CDR3 coding sequence is TGTGCCAGCAGCGACCCCGAGGCTAGCGGGGGAGAGACCCAGTACTTC. As protein: CASSDPEASGGETQYF.

This clone was seen more than once but under ten times. The rearrangement joins TRBV7-3 to TRBJ2-1; 9 nucleotides align to TRBD1. From germline, CDR1 is SGHTA and CDR2 FQGTGA. Unmatched junction bases numbered 10, after V lost 5 bases and J lost 5 bases. This CDR3 comprises 16 residues. The CDR3 nucleotides are TGTGCCAGCAGCCCCGGACGGGACAGGGTTAACAATGAGCAGTTCTTC. Translated: CASSPGRDRVNNEQFF.

This rearrangement joins TRBV13 to TRBJ2-7; 13 nucleotides line up with TRBD2. In germline, CDR1 is PRHDT, CDR2 FYEKMQ (reference sequence). Trimming took 6 bases from V and 3 from J; bases not matched to a gene: 5. This CDR3 has 15 amino acids. The chain's CDR3 is CASSWTSGSHYEQYF. Written as DNA, the CDR3 is TGTGCCAGCAGTTGGACTAGCGGGAGCCACTACGAGCAGTACTTC.

This clone has just one count. This chain joins TRBV19 and TRBJ1-6; D gene unclear. The CDR3 extends over 13 amino acids. V dropped 7 bases and J dropped 7 bases, with 11 bases sitting between them. Germline V gives CDR1 LNHDA, CDR2 SQIVND (reference sequence). The CDR3 loop reads CASIPGRNSPLHF. CDR3 DNA: TGTGCCAGTATCCCCGGTCGGAATTCACCCCTCCACTTT.

V and J are TRBV3-1 (or the pseudogene TRBV3-2) and TRBJ1-2; 9 bases are a match to TRBD1. Germline lookup yields CDR1 LGHDT and CDR2 YNNKEL (reference sequence). This CDR3 is built from 16 residues. Trimming cost V 4 bases and J 7 bases; bases outside gene matches: 13. The CDR3 sequence: CASSRNTGQGGSGYTF. CDR3 sequence (DNA): TGTGCCAGCAGCCGTAACACGGGACAGGGAGGATCTGGCTACACCTTC.

This clone has a handful of counts. The chain recombines TRBV6-5 with TRBJ1-1, with a possible D match to TRBD1 (5 bases). V lost 2 bases to trimming and J lost 7 bases, with 20 bases between them. CDR3 length equals 16 residues. The germline gives CDR1 MNHEY, CDR2 SVGAGI. CDR3 amino acids: CASSYGTDFMGGEAFF. The CDR3 DNA reads as TGTGCCAGCAGTTACGGGACCGATTTTATGGGTGGTGAAGCTTTCTTT.

This clone came up once. This chain joins TRBV30 and TRBJ1-2; TRBD1 might be the D (6 bases). Germline V CDR1 and CDR2: GTSNPN, SVGIG (reference sequence). The CDR3 contains 13 residues. With 3 bases removed from V and 6 bases from J, the gap between germline ends came to 14 bases. The DNA for the CDR3 is TGTGCCTGGAGCTTGGGGGGGCCCGATGGCTACACCTTC. Its translation: CAWSLGGPDGYTF.

The count of this clone is one. V gene TRBV7-2 combines with J gene TRBJ2-7; 11 bases are a match to TRBD2. With V trimmed by 5 bases and J by 3 bases, 3 bases remained unmatched. The CDR3 is 14 residues long. Germline V gene sequence: CDR1 SGHTA, CDR2 FQGNSA. CDR3 in amino acids: CASSKLAGVYEQYF. CDR3 sequence (DNA): TGTGCCAGCAGCAAACTAGCGGGAGTCTACGAGCAGTACTTC.

The table lists this clone with a few counts. This chain uses TRBV24-1 with TRBJ2-1; 16 bases map to TRBD2. Unmatched junction bases numbered 8, after V lost 5 bases and J lost 8 bases. The CDR3 is made up of 17 amino acids. Germline V CDR1 and CDR2: KGHDR, SFDVKD. CDR3 bases: TGTGCCACCAGTGCCCCGGGACTAGCGGGAGGGCAGGATGAGCAGTTCTTC. It specifies CATSAPGLAGGQDEQFF.

The CDR3 loop is CASSDLITGSENTIYF. In DNA form, the CDR3 reads TGTGCCAGCAGCGACTTAATAACAGGGAGTGAAAACACCATATATTTT. J is TRBJ1-3 and V is TRBV7-9; maybe TRBD1 (6 bases). The V gene lost 5 bases and the J gene lost 6 bases, with 20 bases spanning the gap. Germline assignment: CDR1 SEHNR and CDR2 FQNEAQ (reference sequence). The CDR3 is 16 residues long.

The V and J genes are TRBV5-1 and TRBJ1-1; 10 bases are a match to TRBD1. Germline trimming cut 3 bases from V and 1 base from J; bases unmatched to any gene: 15. Germline V gene lookup returns CDR1 SGHRS and CDR2 YFSETQ. This CDR3 has 19 amino acids. The chain's CDR3 is CASSYLAPGQGMGNTEAFF. The DNA of the CDR3 is TGCGCCAGCAGCTATCTTGCTCCGGGACAGGGGATGGGGAACACTGAAGCTTTCTTT.

The V call is TRBV5-1, the J call TRBJ2-2; D remains unclear. The CDR3 loop spans 13 amino acids. Germline V gene data show CDR1 as SGHRS and CDR2 as YFSETQ. Trimming left V 2 bases short and J 3 bases short, with 5 bases between. The CDR3 reads CASSFQDTGELFF. CDR3 coding DNA: TGCGCCAGCAGCTTTCAGGACACCGGGGAGCTGTTTTTT.

The V call is TRBV7-2, the J call TRBJ1-1, with D uncertain. Trimming pared 2 bases from V and 0 bases from J, leaving 10 bases between. The CDR3 is 15 amino acids. Germline V gene sequence: CDR1 SGHTA, CDR2 FQGNSA. The DNA of the CDR3 is TGTGCCAGCAGCTTATATCGGCCGATGAACACTGAAGCTTTCTTT. Its translation: CASSLYRPMNTEAFF.

The V call is TRBV10-3, the J call TRBJ1-2, with D maybe TRBD1 (6 bases). This CDR3 spans 15 amino acids. Germline CDR1 and CDR2: ENHRY and SYGVKD. Trimming took 2 bases from V and 0 from J, leaving 10 bases between them. CDR3 bases: TGTGCCATCAGTGAGGGGGGGGCTCCTAACTATGGCTACACCTTC. It specifies CAISEGGAPNYGYTF.

The chain has TRBV27 and TRBJ1-1; D gene unclear. Germline CDR1 is MNHEY and CDR2 is SMNVEV (reference sequence). The CDR3 extends over 13 amino acids. V lost 2 bases to trimming and J lost 1 base, with 5 bases between them. The CDR3 coding sequence is TGTGCCAGCAGTTTACCGGGGAACACTGAAGCTTTCTTT. Amino acid sequence: CASSLPGNTEAFF.

The V gene is TRBV7-6, the J gene TRBJ2-3; D assignment may be TRBD1 or TRBD2 (6 bases each). Trimming took 4 bases from V and 5 from J, leaving 16 bases between them. Germline CDR1 and CDR2: SGHVS and FNYEAQ. There are 15 residues in the CDR3. CDR3 nucleotide sequence: TGTGCCAGCAGCTATAGGGGGGACGTGAGAGATACGCAGTATTTT. This sequence encodes CASSYRGDVRDTQYF.

The genes are TRBV6-6 and TRBJ1-4; TRBD1 might be the D (6 bases). With 6 bases removed from V and 7 bases from J, the gap between germline ends came to 15 bases. Germline loops: CDR1 MNHNY, CDR2 SVGAGI (reference sequence). CDR3 length: 14 amino acids. For the CDR3, the DNA is TGTGCCAGCAGGGGCGGGGGGCTGGTTGAAAAACTGTTTTTT. Translation gives CASRGGGLVEKLFF.

The rearrangement links TRBV27 to TRBJ1-1; 10 nucleotides match TRBD1. CDR1 and CDR2 (germline): MNHEY, SMNVEV (reference sequence). This CDR3 is 16 amino acids long. V was pared by 6 bases and J by 5 bases, with 12 bases of the junction left unmatched. CDR3 region: CASRRQGAAAGTEAFF. The CDR3 nucleotides are TGTGCCAGCAGAAGACAGGGGGCAGCCGCGGGGACTGAAGCTTTCTTT.

The chain has TRBV5-6 and TRBJ2-5; tentatively, D is TRBD1 (6 bases). V was clipped by 0 bases and J by 5 bases, with 11 bases between them. In germline, CDR1 is SGHDT, CDR2 YYEEEE. The CDR3 has 14 amino acids. The CDR3 nucleotides are TGTGCCAGCAGCTTGGAAAGTAGGGGGGAGACCCAGTACTTC. This encodes CASSLESRGETQYF.

V usage is TRBV14 and J usage is TRBJ2-2, with 9 bases matching TRBD1. The V gene end was trimmed by 3 bases and the J gene end by 5 bases; junction bases not matched to a gene: 4. The CDR3 has 15 amino acids. Germline CDR1 reads SGHDN; CDR2 reads FVKESK. CDR3 sequence (DNA): TGTGCCAGCAGCCATCTCGGGACAGGGACCGGGGAGCTGTTTTTT. It yields the protein CASSHLGTGTGELFF.

The gene calls are TRBV7-8 and TRBJ1-4; TRBD1 is a possible D gene (5 bases). The ends were cut back, 3 bases at V and 4 bases at J, with 9 bases in the middle. The CDR3 has 14 residues. Germline-derived CDR1 and CDR2 are SGHVS and FQNEAQ. The CDR3 nucleotides are TGTGCCAGCAGCTTCGCAGGGAATAATGAAAAACTGTTTTTT. Its protein product is CASSFAGNNEKLFF.

This chain joins TRBV6-5 and TRBJ2-2; TRBD1 matches 10 bases. CDR3 length: 14 residues. The V gene's germline CDR1 is MNHEY and CDR2 SVGAGI. V lost 10 bases, J lost 4 bases, and 6 bases stayed unmatched. The chain's CDR3 is CATPGQGRTGELFF. The CDR3 bases are TGTGCCACTCCGGGACAGGGGCGCACCGGGGAGCTGTTTTTT.

The V gene is TRBV4-1, the J gene TRBJ2-3; no clear D gene. The V end was cut by 4 bases, the J end by 5 bases, with 13 bases between. This CDR3 spans 14 amino acids. Germline CDR1 is MGHRA and CDR2 is YSYEKL. The CDR3 DNA reads as TGCGCCAGCAGCCTACGACCCGTCAGAGATACGCAGTATTTT. Protein: CASSLRPVRDTQYF.

CDR3 loop: CASSPYGGATNEKLFF. As DNA, the CDR3 is TGCGCCAGCAGCCCGTATGGGGGGGCGACTAATGAAAAACTGTTTTTT. This chain links TRBV5-1 with TRBJ1-4; D may be TRBD1 (6 bases). The germline V gene has CDR1 SGHRS and CDR2 YFSETQ. With 4 bases removed from V and 2 bases from J, the gap between germline ends came to 15 bases. CDR3 length: 16 residues.

This clone has just one count. This chain joins TRBV20-1 and TRBJ2-1; D not certain. CDR1 is DFQATT, CDR2 SNEGSKA, per germline (reference sequence). V lost 3 bases, J lost 5 bases, and 17 bases lay in between. CDR3 length equals 15 residues. This CDR3 is CSASPVQGRHNEQFF. CDR3 sequence (DNA): TGCAGTGCTAGTCCAGTGCAAGGAAGGCACAATGAGCAGTTCTTC.